This TCR beta chain was documented in a study of blood T cell repertoires in COVID-19 (dated by TCRdb to the early 2020s). As for the study more broadly: Collaborator samples came from the United States, Italy and Spain and covered acute and convalescent phases of COVID-19. The material from the prospective study consisted of cDNA or gDNA derived from T cells, B-cell-depleted T cells, or PBMCs. Deeply sampled blood TCRbeta repertoires from subjects exposed to, actively infected with, or recovered from COVID-19 were included in the dataset. The repertoires were released in a freely available public database meant as a resource for research on the immune response to SARS-CoV-2. The samples were drawn from two sources: the first 160 participants of the ongoing ImmuneRACE study, and some 1,300 subjects contributed by 6 global collaborators. A de-identified subject ID, COVID-19 status, age in years and sex were almost always included in the sample metadata. Where HLA class I and class II types were available, the types were taken from metadata supplied by the sample provider, not from assay-based typing. Here is what the overall study found, with its caveats: The amount of clinical and demographic metadata varied by source and participant and was provided uncurated.

Of note for this clone: What antigen it recognizes has not been identified. No qualities accompany the bases; no much larger clone lies one base away.

The CDR3 runs 11 residues from the cysteine to the phenylalanine. The sequence is cut down to CDR3 DNA, 33 bases in frame from base 1. The trim is 2 bases for V and 12 bases for J, with a gap of 8 bases between the germline ends. The germline V gene specifies MGHDK as CDR1 and SYGVNS as CDR2. TCRbeta CDR3 regions were amplified from genomic DNA by means of the immunoSEQ Assay, a bias-controlled multiplex PCR. Turning to the authors' computational methods: Within the assay, amplification of reference gene primers was used to estimate how many nucleated cells each sample contained. To quantify the absolute abundance of each unique TCRbeta CDR3 rearrangement, sequence reads were collapsed and filtered. For each sample, productive Simpson clonality was calculated as the square root of Simpson's diversity index over productive rearrangements. The clones in this table, taken by TCRdb from immuneACCESS, are in-frame only. Not every clone is retained; where verified, under half of the shortfall comes from an unresolved V gene, and the cause of the rest is unknown. V and J calls and clone size follow that table, whereas D and trimming were derived from the DNA. The sample table records approximately 110,000 clones; about 90% of these occur just once. Around 2% of the sample is in the top ten clones.

One collaborating source in Seattle enrolled patients during active infection and followed them longitudinally through the course of disease. Whole blood was collected in K2EDTA tubes by collaborating institutions according to the institutions' own protocols. For TCRbeta analysis, collaborator samples were shipped as frozen whole blood, as isolated PBMCs, or as DNA extracted from either sample type. The clonotype originates from a man in his fifties with COVID-19, enrolled during active disease. Sequenced input: peripheral blood. The chain was built from TRBV25-1 and TRBJ2-1, with the D gene uncertain. This receptor carries the CDR3 CASSELKAQFF. The nucleotide sequence reads TGTGCCAGCAGTGAACTGAAAGCGCAGTTCTTC.